This TCR beta chain was identified during a study of blood T cell repertoires in COVID-19. Across the whole study: The origin of the acute and convalescent COVID-19 samples was the United States, Italy and Spain. In each case, the material was cDNA or gDNA derived from T cells, B-cell-depleted T cells, or PBMCs.

Clinical histories supplied by participants themselves formed the basis of cohort assignment. Two negative PCRs, clearance, or symptom resolution characterized the recovered Cohort 3 donors. The assay was immunoSEQ multiplex PCR, and TCRdb's table has in-frame clones only and misses some. The sample records about 210,000 clones, roughly 85% being singletons. This clone was observed a single time. The CDR3 length is 12 residues. V was trimmed by 3 bases and J by 3 bases, leaving 9 bases between them. CDR1 is DFQATT and CDR2 is SNEGSKA in the germline V gene (reference sequence). Sequenced sample: PBMCs or T cells enriched from blood (not recorded which). This rearrangement joins TRBV20-1 to TRBJ2-7; D is uncertain. This clonotype was obtained from a man between 35 and 55 years old who had recovered from COVID-19. CDR3 in DNA: TGCAGTGCTAGTCGTGCAGGCTACGAGCAGTACTTC. This codes for CSASRAGYEQYF.